This passage covers 13 T cell receptor beta chains from one sample sequenced in a study of blood T cell repertoires in COVID-19. Sequencing used immunoSEQ multiplex PCR; TCRdb keeps in-frame clones, though not all of them. The profile shows roughly 230,000 clones, 70% to 90% of them singletons. Sequenced material: peripheral blood. These receptors originate from a man aged 40-49 years with acute or convalescent COVID-19.

This clone was found once. The chain couples TRBV4-2 to TRBJ1-2; D gene uncertain. Trimming took 4 bases from V and 4 from J, leaving 16 bases between them. Looked up from germline, CDR1 is LGHNA and CDR2 is YNFKEQ. The CDR3 spans 15 residues. The CDR3 nucleotides read TGTGCCAGCAGCCCCCCTCGGGGAACGTCCTATGGCTACACCTTC. Its protein product is CASSPPRGTSYGYTF.

This chain uses TRBV3-1 (or the pseudogene TRBV3-2) with TRBJ1-3, with unresolved D. CDR1 is LGHDT, CDR2 YNNKEL, per germline (reference sequence). The CDR3 is 15 residues long. V dropped 0 bases and J dropped 2 bases, with 8 bases sitting between them. The CDR3 sequence is CASSQDPNTGNTIYF. The CDR3 coding sequence is TGTGCCAGCAGCCAAGATCCAAACACTGGAAACACCATATATTTT.

The V and J genes are TRBV11-2 and TRBJ2-5; maybe TRBD2 (6 bases). CDR3 length: 16 amino acids. Trimming shortened V by 0 bases and J by 1 base, and 12 bases separated the two germline ends. In germline, CDR1 is SGHAT, CDR2 FQNNGV. CDR3 protein: CASSLDLPSVQETQYF. The CDR3, as DNA: TGTGCCAGCAGCTTAGATCTGCCTAGCGTCCAAGAGACCCAGTACTTC.

The genes are TRBV9 and TRBJ2-4; TRBD2 might be the D (6 bases). V lost 3 bases, J lost 3 bases, and 19 bases lay in between. Germline CDR1 SGDLS, CDR2 YYNGEE. The CDR3 loop spans 17 amino acids. The CDR3 is CASSGISGPAVKNIQYF. The CDR3 DNA is TGTGCCAGCAGCGGAATTAGCGGCCCCGCCGTCAAAAACATTCAGTACTTC.

This rearrangement joins TRBV5-6 to TRBJ1-1, with TRBD1 as a possible D gene (5 bases). From germline, CDR1 is SGHDT and CDR2 YYEEEE. Trimming cost V 3 bases and J 3 bases, with 12 bases left between them. CDR3 length: 14 residues. CDR3 protein: CASSWGFGDTEAFF. CDR3 sequence (DNA): TGTGCCAGCAGCTGGGGCTTTGGGGACACTGAAGCTTTCTTT.

V usage is TRBV29-1 and J usage is TRBJ2-2; no reliable D call. The length of the CDR3 is 14 residues. The V and J ends lost 0 bases and 1 base respectively, with 6 bases between them. The germline CDR1 and CDR2 sequences are SQVTM and ANQGSEA. The CDR3 DNA reads TGCAGCGTTGAAGAGTCCTGGAACACCGGGGAGCTGTTTTTT. This codes for CSVEESWNTGELFF.

The chain employs TRBV24-1 and TRBJ2-5; D is undetermined. CDR1 is KGHDR, CDR2 SFDVKD, per germline. This CDR3 comprises 12 residues. V dropped 2 bases and J dropped 5 bases, with 5 bases sitting between them. Written as DNA, the CDR3 is TGTGCCACCAGTGATTCTATGGAGACCCAGTACTTC. It encodes CATSDSMETQYF.

The chain is built from TRBV11-2 and TRBJ1-2; 9 bases are shared with TRBD1. CDR3 length: 13 amino acids. Germline V lookup: CDR1 SGHAT, CDR2 FQNNGV. Germline trimming cut 4 bases from V and 8 bases from J; bases unmatched to any gene: 5. In DNA, the CDR3 is TGTGCCAGCAGCTATACCGGGACAGGGGGCTACACCTTC. Translated, it gives CASSYTGTGGYTF.

The chain combines TRBV2 with TRBJ2-1; perhaps TRBD1 as D (5 bases). The CDR3 consists of 13 residues. V lost 3 bases and J 3 bases, leaving 6 bases between the germline ends. The germline gives CDR1 SNHLY, CDR2 FYNNEI. DNA of the CDR3: TGTGCCAGCAGTGAGGACAACTACAATGAGCAGTTCTTC. As protein: CASSEDNYNEQFF. The whole variable domain, remainder taken from reference TRBV2 and TRBJ2-1, is EPEVTQTPSHQVTQMGQEVILRCVPISNHLYFYWYRQILGQKVEFLVSFYNNEISEKSEIFDDQFSVERPDGSNFTLKIRSTKLEDSAMYFCASSEDNYNEQFFGPGTRLTVL.

The CDR3 sequence is CASRQQGGMGYGYTF. The CDR3, as DNA: TGTGCCAGTAGGCAACAGGGGGGTATGGGCTATGGCTACACCTTC. The chain is built from TRBV19 and TRBJ1-2; 8 nucleotides align to TRBD1. J was trimmed by 4 bases and V by 6 bases; bases with no gene match: 10. The CDR3 extends over 15 amino acids. The germline gives CDR1 LNHDA, CDR2 SQIVND (reference sequence).

The chain joins TRBV11-2 to TRBJ2-1; 12 bases are shared with TRBD2. V lost 6 bases, J lost 7 bases, and 7 bases stayed unmatched. This CDR3 is built from 15 residues. Germline CDR1 SGHAT, CDR2 FQNNGV. This CDR3 is CASSLAGGPRNEQFF. CDR3 nucleotides: TGTGCCAGCAGTCTAGCGGGGGGGCCGAGGAATGAGCAGTTCTTC. The full variable domain, its missing parts supplied by reference TRBV11-2 and TRBJ2-1, is EAGVAQSPRYKIIEKRQSVAFWCNPISGHATLYWYQQILGQGPKLLIQFQNNGVVDDSQLPKDRFSAERLKGVDSTLKIQPAKLEDSAVYLCASSLAGGPRNEQFFGPGTRLTVL.

The rearrangement uses TRBV30 and TRBJ1-2; D uncertain. The CDR3 is 13 amino acids. Per the germline V gene, CDR1 is GTSNPN and CDR2 is SVGIG (reference sequence). V was clipped by 3 bases and J by 6 bases, with 14 bases between them. Here the CDR3 reads CAWSHSGRDGYTF. CDR3 nucleotides: TGTGCCTGGAGCCATTCCGGTCGGGATGGCTACACCTTC.

The V call is TRBV2, the J call TRBJ1-5, with TRBD1 as a possible D gene (5 bases). Per the germline V gene, CDR1 is SNHLY and CDR2 is FYNNEI. Trimming left V 4 bases short and J 3 bases short, with 7 bases between. The CDR3 runs to 13 residues. CDR3 sequence (DNA): TGTGCCAGCAGTGGACAGCCCAATCAGCCCCAGCATTTT. Its translation is CASSGQPNQPQHF.